What follows describes a single TCR beta chain. The data are from a study of cytomegalovirus exposure and HLA in healthy donors. PCR was performed using 60 Vbeta and 13 Jbeta primers. Sequencing was performed with immunoSEQ multiplex PCR; in TCRdb, only in-frame clones are kept and a portion is missing. Here the sample spans 90,000 to 100,000 clones, approximately 76% being singletons. The clonotype originates from a man aged 40-50 years in good health and CMV-seronegative. Sequenced material: PBMCs.

The CDR3 DNA follows: TGTGCCAGCTCACCTGGGCTAGCGGGAGAGCGGGCAGATACGCAGTATTTT. It codes for CASSPGLAGERADTQYF. The chain couples TRBV18 to TRBJ2-3, with 10 nucleotides matching TRBD2. Germline values: CDR1 KGHSH, CDR2 LQKENI. V trimming: 3 bases; J trimming: 4 bases; junction bases outside the gene matches: 10. The CDR3 sequence is 17 residues long.